The clone carrying this TCR beta chain came up many times. The antigen remains unidentified. The data were obtained in a study of response to subunit inactivated influenza vaccine. Each CDR3 protein gets one entry after TCRdb re-called the RT-PCR reads with MiXCR. The table lists 650,000 to 800,000 distinct CDR3 sequences, roughly 13% of them singletons. The CDR3 covers 16 residues. CDR1 is SGHAT, CDR2 FQNNGV, per germline. Trimming cost V 1 base and J 4 bases; bases outside gene matches: 5. General study findings and limits: A suggestion made by the authors is that each seasonal influenza vaccination recruits few new T cells.

This specimen consisted of PBMCs from blood, obtained 14 to 15 days before vaccination. This receptor was taken from a man aged 45-60 years who received an inactivated influenza vaccine. The chain carries TRBV11-2 and TRBJ2-5; TRBD2 matches at 11 bases. The CDR3 loop reads CASSLVAGGRVETQYF. The CDR3 DNA sequence: TGTGCCAGCAGCTTAGTAGCGGGGGGGCGTGTAGAGACCCAGTACTTC.